This T cell receptor beta chain was profiled in a study of CD8 T cells in Susac syndrome. Patients with stable or active relapsing-remitting disease, all of them treatment-naive, made up the multiple sclerosis controls. TEMRA cells underwent FACS enrichment and CD8+ and CD4+ T cells underwent negative isolation. The CDR3 extends over 13 amino acids. CDR1 LGHNA and CDR2 YNFKEQ come from the germline V gene. V lost 6 bases to trimming and J lost 6 bases, with 11 bases between them. The RNA input was about 0.5 to 1 ug, and it was reverse transcribed with random hexamers. The TCR beta CDR3 was amplified by immunoSEQ multiplex PCR across 54 Vbeta, 13 Jbeta. A single record per CDR3 protein comes from TCRdb applying MiXCR to the immunoSEQ multiplex PCR reads. The sample gives 100,000 to 150,000 distinct CDR3 sequences, roughly 93% of which show up once; roughly 0.33% is in the top ten.

This TCR derives from a human donor with multiple sclerosis. The specimen sequenced was CD8+ T cells from PBMCs. J is TRBJ1-4 and V is TRBV4-2; TRBD1 is a possible D gene (5 bases). CDR3 protein: CASRRGGDEKLFF. CDR3 coding DNA: TGTGCCAGCAGACGGGGGGGGGATGAAAAACTGTTTTTT.